This T cell receptor beta chain derives from a study of blood T cells in healthy people across ages (dated by TCRdb to about 2015). Concerning the study at large: In model experiments, template switching captured about one uniquely barcoded TCR beta cDNA molecule for every two T cells. For two donors (one aged 18 to 29 and one aged 80 or older), the study analyzed two additional independent replicas of 1 million unique cDNA reads from the same blood draw. Four age groups were formed from the donors: young (average 16 years), middle-aged (approximately 40), aged (approximately 60) and long-lived (more than 75). Using deep sequencing normalized with unique cDNA molecular identifiers, the study measured how TCR beta repertoire diversity changes with age. Study-wide conclusions, independent of this receptor: Compared with the aged group, more naive CD4+ T cells, fewer expanded clones and increased TCR diversity were shown by the long-lived group, suggesting age selection. As age increased, observed TCR beta diversity per million T cells dropped in a roughly linear way, and a significant reduction was already evident by age 40. Estimates of total diversity from one million sequenced T cells were regarded as lower bounds and underestimates. Observed TCR beta diversity correlated strongly with the percentage of naive T cells measured by flow cytometry. The CMV infection status of donors was not known, potentially confounding age-related changes in expanded clonotypes. Conclusive comparison of naive and antigen-experienced compartments was prevented by the profiling of bulk unsorted PBMCs.

CDR1 and CDR2 are drawn from the germline V gene: SGHAT, FQNNGV. The CDR3 sequence holds 14 residues, the cysteine and phenylalanine included. Here the CDR3 DNA is all that survives: 42 bases in frame from base 1. Trimming takes 7 bases off V and 0 bases off J; junction bases not matched to a gene: 5. As for this clonotype: Its target antigen remains unknown. No base-level quality is on record; no much larger clone is a single base apart.

Donors were 39 systemically healthy Caucasian individuals from Russia aged 6 to 90 years. Each donor gave ten milliliters of peripheral blood, drawn into EDTA-treated Vacutainer tubes. PBMCs were isolated by Ficoll-Paque density-gradient centrifugation, with at least 7 million obtained per sample. Trizol reagent was used to extract total RNA from the PBMCs, yielding at least 6 micrograms per sample. For every donor, an aliquot of PBMCs went through flow cytometry to measure the percentages of naive CD45RAhigh/CD27high T cells. The library was prepared using 5' RACE. The run used an Illumina HiSeq 2500. A second roughly 6 to 11 cycle PCR used a sample-barcoded 5' primer and a J-beta primer mix. A template-switch 5' adaptor carrying 12 random nucleotides introduced a unique molecular identifier onto each TCR beta cDNA molecule. Each sample yielded at least 2.5 million CDR3-containing paired-end reads. First-strand cDNA synthesis was performed from all RNA using the Mint cDNA synthesis kit, with priming by a TRBC-specific oligonucleotide. After uracil-DNA glycosylase treatment, a first 18-cycle PCR used universal primers M1SS and BC2_uni_R on all cDNA. As for the original processing: Each sample was normalized by randomly selecting 1 million high-quality reads, each carrying a distinct molecular identifier. Reads with shared molecular identifiers were discarded instead of being binned into consensus sequences. MiTCR, run with a Q25 quality threshold and the strictest error-elimination algorithm, handled CDR3 identification, clonotype clustering and error correction. A nonparametric unseen species model with Euler transformation was used to estimate a lower bound on total TCR beta diversity. TCRdb applied fastp at Q25 and MiXCR to the public reads, then kept only in-frame beta chains. CDR3 protein sequences are deduplicated, and each keeps its most common genes and DNA. TCRdb, rather than the study authors, made the V and J calls. Present in this sample are roughly 1,100,000 distinct CDR3 sequences, 20% to 25% of which were seen just once. The top ten constitute approximately 0.79% of the sample.

The sample was also linked to a second study, of T cells of mothers and their children. Drawing on the second study: The donors were nine systemically healthy Caucasian individuals, made up of three mothers and their six children. cDNA synthesis used all of the extracted RNA, with around 1.4 ug of RNA in each 15 ul reaction. In the second PCR, sample barcodes and 2-4 random nucleotides were introduced via the M1S primer. Each mother yielded over 8.5 million TCR beta CDR3 reads and each child about 3 million reads. Thymic selection shapes the output of TCR recombination in a similar way in related and unrelated pairs, and inherited differences have a minor effect. Related mother-child pairs always showed normalized repertoire overlap that was slightly higher than in unrelated mother-child pairs, though the difference was never significant. With a sensitivity of around 97 clones per million clonotypes, no persistent microchimeric T cell clones were detected. To look for features that set related mother-child pairs apart from unrelated individuals, the researchers ran deep NGS to compare the TCR beta repertoires of mothers and children. The mean age was approximately 41 +/- 4 years for the mothers and roughly 11 +/- 4 years for the children. Libraries were sequenced on Illumina HiSeq 2000 with 100+100 nt paired-end reads after adapter ligation with NEBNext reagents. To prevent cross-contamination, the mother and child libraries were prepared a month apart and were sequenced in separate runs. Between about 500,000 and 2,100,000 distinct TCR beta clonotypes were identified per donor. Naive TCR beta clonotypes were estimated from low-frequency clonotypes matched to each donor's FACS-determined naive share, without sorting.

The receptor comes from a girl aged 2 to 9 in good health. The V and J genes are TRBV11-2 and TRBJ2-7; 8 bases in the junction line up with TRBD1. Sequenced input: blood. The DNA reads as follows: TGTGCCAGCACCCGGACAGGGAGCTCCTACGAGCAGTACTTC. It translates to CASTRTGSSYEQYF.